The T cell receptor beta chain described here comes from a study of immune evolution from preneoplasia to lung adenocarcinoma. The assay was immunoSEQ multiplex PCR, and TCRdb's table has in-frame clones only and misses some. The sample comprises about 2,500 clones, approximately 80% of which are singletons, and roughly 10% rests with the top ten. Germline V gene data show CDR1 as SGDLS and CDR2 as YYNGEE. The trim removed 2 bases at V and 7 bases at J, leaving 12 bases unmatched. The CDR3 length is 16 residues. V gene TRBV9 combines with J gene TRBJ2-3, with TRBD2 matching over 8 bases. The origin of this receptor is a person aged 60 to 85 with lung adenocarcinoma. Sequenced: FFPE adjacent normal lung tissue. CDR3 residues: CASSVGRGVRSNTQYF. The CDR3 nucleotides read TGTGCCAGCAGCGTTGGGCGGGGGGTACGTTCGAATACGCAGTATTTT.